This T cell receptor (beta chain) stems from a study of post-analysis software for immune sequencing data. About the study: As for disease course, relapsing-remitting, secondary progressive and progressive-relapsing multiple sclerosis were all included. General study findings and limits: A significant reduction in normalized Chao1 diversity was observed in multiple sclerosis patients versus controls. Strong same-batch co-clustering of samples appeared with F measure clustering. About 5 TRBV segments (TRBV5-6, TRBV5-1 and TRBV20-1 among them) occurred more frequently in patients than in controls.

On this clonotype: Its antigen remains unknown. Its ends do not fully match the called genes, so a read error is possible.

Prepared TCR beta cDNA libraries contained unique molecular identifiers. TCRdb recomputed calls from the PCR reads with MiXCR, one row per CDR3 protein. The sample carries roughly 800,000 distinct CDR3 sequences, about 57% recorded once. The CDR3 runs 13 residues. Germline V gives CDR1 MNHEY, CDR2 SVGEGT. The V gene is TRBV6-2 or TRBV6-3, the J gene TRBJ2-1; TRBD2 aligns across 7 bases. The source material was blood. The clonotype was recovered from a girl between 10 and 17 years old with multiple sclerosis. Written as DNA, the CDR3 is TGTGCCAGCATGGGGAGGGTCTACGATGAGCAGTTCTTC. Translation: CASMGRVYDEQFF.